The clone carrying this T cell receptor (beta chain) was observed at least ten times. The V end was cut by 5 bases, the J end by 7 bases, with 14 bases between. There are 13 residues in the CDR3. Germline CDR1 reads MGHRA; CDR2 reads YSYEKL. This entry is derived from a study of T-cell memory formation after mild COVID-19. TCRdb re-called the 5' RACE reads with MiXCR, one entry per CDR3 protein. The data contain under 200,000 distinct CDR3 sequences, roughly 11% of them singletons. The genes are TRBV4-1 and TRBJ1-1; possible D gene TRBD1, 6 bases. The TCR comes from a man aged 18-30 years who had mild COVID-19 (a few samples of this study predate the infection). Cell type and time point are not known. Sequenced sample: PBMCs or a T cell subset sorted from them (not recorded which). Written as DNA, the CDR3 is TGCGCCAGCAGCAAGAGACAGGAGTATGAAGCTTTCTTT. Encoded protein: CASSKRQEYEAFF.